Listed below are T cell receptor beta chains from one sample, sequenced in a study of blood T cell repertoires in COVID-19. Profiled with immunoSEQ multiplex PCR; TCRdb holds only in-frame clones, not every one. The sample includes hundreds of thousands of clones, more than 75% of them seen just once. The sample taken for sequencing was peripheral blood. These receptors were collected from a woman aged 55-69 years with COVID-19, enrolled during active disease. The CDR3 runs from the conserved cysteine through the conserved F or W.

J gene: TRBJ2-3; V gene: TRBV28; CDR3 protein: CASSFSGGGTDTQYF
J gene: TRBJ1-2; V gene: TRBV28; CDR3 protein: CASCPGGSYGYTF
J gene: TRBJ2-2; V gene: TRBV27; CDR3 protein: CASSLKAGGWTGELFF
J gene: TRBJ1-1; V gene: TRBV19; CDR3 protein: CARPQGQGMNTEAFF
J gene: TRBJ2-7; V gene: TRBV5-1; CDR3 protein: CASSLDVGGISYEQYF
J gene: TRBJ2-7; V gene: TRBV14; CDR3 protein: CASSQAQGALSYEQYF
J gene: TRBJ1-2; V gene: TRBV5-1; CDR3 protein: CASRKDSNYGYTF
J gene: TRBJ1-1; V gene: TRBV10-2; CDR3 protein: CASSESTGGTEAFF
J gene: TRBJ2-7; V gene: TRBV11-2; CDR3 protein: CASSYPGTGGAKQYF
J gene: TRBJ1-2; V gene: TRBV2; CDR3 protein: CASSEGVRGGYTF
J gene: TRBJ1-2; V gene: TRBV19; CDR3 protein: CASSRGDRDGYTF
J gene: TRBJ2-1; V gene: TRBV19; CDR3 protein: CASSPSPGGVHNEQFF
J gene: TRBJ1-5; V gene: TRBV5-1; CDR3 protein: CASSFTGELGQPQHF
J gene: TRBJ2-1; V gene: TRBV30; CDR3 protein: CAWSLIAGDEQFF
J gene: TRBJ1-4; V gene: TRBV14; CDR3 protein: CASSLSQGSTNEKLFF
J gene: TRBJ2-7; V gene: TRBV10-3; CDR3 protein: CAISELAGGVEQYF
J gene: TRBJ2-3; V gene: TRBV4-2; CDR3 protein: CASSPRTRGTDTQYF
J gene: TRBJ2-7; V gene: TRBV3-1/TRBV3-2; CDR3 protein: CASSQGEARRYF
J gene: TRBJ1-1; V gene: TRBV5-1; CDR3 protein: CASSLALYRGDTEAFF
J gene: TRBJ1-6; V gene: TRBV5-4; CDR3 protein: CASTQEQGARNSPLHF
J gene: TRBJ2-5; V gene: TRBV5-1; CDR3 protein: CASSKGTGYVETQYF
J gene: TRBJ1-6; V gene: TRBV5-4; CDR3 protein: CASSSPREYNSPLHF
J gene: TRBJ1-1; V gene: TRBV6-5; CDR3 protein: CATSQGLDTEAFF
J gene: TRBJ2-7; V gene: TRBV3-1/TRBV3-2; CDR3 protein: CASRDTRTYEQYF
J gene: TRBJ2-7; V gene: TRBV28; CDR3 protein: CASSPGLGYEQYF
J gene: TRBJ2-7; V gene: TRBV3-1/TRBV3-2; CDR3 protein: CASSARQDFSYEQYF
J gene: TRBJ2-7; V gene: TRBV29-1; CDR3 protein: CSVRTGLSSYEQYF
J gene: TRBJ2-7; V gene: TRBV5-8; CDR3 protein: CASSTTERGNEQYF
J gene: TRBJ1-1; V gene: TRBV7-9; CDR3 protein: CASSWAGGTEAFF
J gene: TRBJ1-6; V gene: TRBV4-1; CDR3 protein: CASSAQGQDNSPLHF
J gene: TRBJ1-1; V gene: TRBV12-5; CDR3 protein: CASGPVDRDATEAFF
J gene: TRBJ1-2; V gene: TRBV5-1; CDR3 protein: CASRGGPNYGYTF
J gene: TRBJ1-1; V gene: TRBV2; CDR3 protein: CASRVDRTNTEAFF
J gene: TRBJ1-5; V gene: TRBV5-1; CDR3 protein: CASSFLGDNQPQHF
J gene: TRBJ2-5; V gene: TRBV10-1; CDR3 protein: CASSGGGGEETQYF
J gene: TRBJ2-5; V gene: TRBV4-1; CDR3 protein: CASSQAGTSGQETQYF
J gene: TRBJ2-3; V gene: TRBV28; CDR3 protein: CASRLAGGNTQYF
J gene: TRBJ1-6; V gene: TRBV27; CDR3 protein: CASSLAYNNSPLHF
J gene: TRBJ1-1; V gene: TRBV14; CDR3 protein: CASSQAGEAEAFF
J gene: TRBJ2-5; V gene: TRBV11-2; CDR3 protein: CASSLDLRHPASETQYF
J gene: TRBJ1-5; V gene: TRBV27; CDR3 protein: CASSWSGRVQPQHF
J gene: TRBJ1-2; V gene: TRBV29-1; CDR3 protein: CSVGGGYGYTF
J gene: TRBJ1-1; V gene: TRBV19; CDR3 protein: CASSRGDTEAFF
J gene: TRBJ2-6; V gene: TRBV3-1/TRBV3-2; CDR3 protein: CASSQADRGKSGANVLTF
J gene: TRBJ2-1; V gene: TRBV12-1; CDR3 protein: CASSSQGGNEQFF
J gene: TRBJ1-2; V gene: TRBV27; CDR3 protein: CASSFKSINYGYTF
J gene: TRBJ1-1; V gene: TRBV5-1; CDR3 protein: CASSLDVSREAEAFF
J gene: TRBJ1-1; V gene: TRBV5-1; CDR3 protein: CASSFDRADTEAFF
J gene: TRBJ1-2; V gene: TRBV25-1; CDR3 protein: CASSVGQGTYGYTF
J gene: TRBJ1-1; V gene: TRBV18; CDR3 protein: CASSLSVPTGTHEAFF
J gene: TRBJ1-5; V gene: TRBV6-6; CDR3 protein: CASSPYRDQPQHF
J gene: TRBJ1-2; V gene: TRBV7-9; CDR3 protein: CASTGEDKESYGYTF
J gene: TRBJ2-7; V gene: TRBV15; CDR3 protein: CATSRGGGPSYEQYF
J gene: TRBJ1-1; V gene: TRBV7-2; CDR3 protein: CASSRNRGTEAFF
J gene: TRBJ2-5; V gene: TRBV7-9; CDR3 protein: CASSLGAARETQYF
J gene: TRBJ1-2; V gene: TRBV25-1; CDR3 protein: CASSDRDLTSGGGYTF
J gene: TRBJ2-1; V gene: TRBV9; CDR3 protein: CASSASGVGGAHNEQFF
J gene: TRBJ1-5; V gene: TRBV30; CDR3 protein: CAWSPIDRGQPQHF